This passage covers 3 T cell receptor beta chains from one sample sequenced in a study of brain metastases from non-small cell lung cancer. This table comes from immunoSEQ multiplex PCR, and its TCRdb copy is limited to in-frame clones, with some not included. The table lists hundreds of clones, over 70% of them singletons, with 9.1% in the top ten. Specimen: tissue from a brain metastasis. The receptors derive from a donor older than 35 with non-small cell lung cancer.

The chain couples TRBV6-5 to TRBJ1-4; D may be TRBD1 (5 bases). This CDR3 spans 14 amino acids. V was trimmed by 8 bases and J by 5 bases, leaving 15 bases between them. Germline V gene sequence: CDR1 MNHEY, CDR2 SVGAGI. The CDR3 loop is CASGGGAGNEKLFF. For the CDR3, the DNA is TGTGCCAGCGGGGGAGGGGCCGGGAATGAAAAACTGTTTTTT.

V usage is TRBV2 and J usage is TRBJ1-5; no reliable D call. CDR1 and CDR2 (germline): SNHLY, FYNNEI. V was pared by 10 bases and J by 0 bases, with 7 bases between. There are 12 residues in the CDR3. CDR3 coding DNA: TGTGCCACCGGTAATAGCAATCAGCCCCAGCATTTT. Encoded protein: CATGNSNQPQHF.

The rearrangement uses TRBV27 and TRBJ2-1; 7 bases align to TRBD2. The CDR3 is 15 residues long. V gave up 5 bases and J gave up 4 bases; unmatched junction bases: 8. Germline V gene sequence: CDR1 MNHEY, CDR2 SMNVEV (reference sequence). The CDR3 spells CASSTGGGDYNEQFF. In DNA, the CDR3 is TGTGCCAGCAGTACGGGGGGAGGGGATTACAATGAGCAGTTCTTC.